This record concerns one TCR beta chain sequence. This specimen comes from a study of cytomegalovirus exposure and HLA in healthy donors. The PCR was carried out with 60 Vbeta primers and 13 Jbeta primers. Assay used: immunoSEQ multiplex PCR; TCRdb lists only in-frame clones, some missing. The sample has roughly 120,000 clones; the top ten hold less than 3%. The sequence was obtained from a man aged 25-45 years in good health and CMV-seronegative. The source material was PBMCs.

The CDR3 DNA is TGTGCCAGCAGTGAATGGCAGGGGGCCTCTGGCTACACCTTC. Translation: CASSEWQGASGYTF. The chain combines TRBV6-1 with TRBJ1-2; TRBD1 matches at 8 bases. The ends lost 2 bases at V and 7 bases at J; junction bases unmatched: 6. CDR3 length: 14 residues. Per the germline V gene, CDR1 is MNHNS and CDR2 is SASEGT.